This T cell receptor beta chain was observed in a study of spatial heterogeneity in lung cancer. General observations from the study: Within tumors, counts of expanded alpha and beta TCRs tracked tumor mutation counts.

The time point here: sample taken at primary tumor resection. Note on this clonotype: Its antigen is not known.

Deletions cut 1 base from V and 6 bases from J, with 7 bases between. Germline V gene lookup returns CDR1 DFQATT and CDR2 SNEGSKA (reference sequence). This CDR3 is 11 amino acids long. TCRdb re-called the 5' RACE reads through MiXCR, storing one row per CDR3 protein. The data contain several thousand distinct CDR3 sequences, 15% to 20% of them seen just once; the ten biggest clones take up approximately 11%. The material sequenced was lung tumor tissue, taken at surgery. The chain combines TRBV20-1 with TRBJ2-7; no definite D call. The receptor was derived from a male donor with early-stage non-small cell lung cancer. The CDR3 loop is CSARARSEQYF. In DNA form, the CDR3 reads TGCAGTGCTAGAGCAAGGAGCGAGCAGTACTTC.